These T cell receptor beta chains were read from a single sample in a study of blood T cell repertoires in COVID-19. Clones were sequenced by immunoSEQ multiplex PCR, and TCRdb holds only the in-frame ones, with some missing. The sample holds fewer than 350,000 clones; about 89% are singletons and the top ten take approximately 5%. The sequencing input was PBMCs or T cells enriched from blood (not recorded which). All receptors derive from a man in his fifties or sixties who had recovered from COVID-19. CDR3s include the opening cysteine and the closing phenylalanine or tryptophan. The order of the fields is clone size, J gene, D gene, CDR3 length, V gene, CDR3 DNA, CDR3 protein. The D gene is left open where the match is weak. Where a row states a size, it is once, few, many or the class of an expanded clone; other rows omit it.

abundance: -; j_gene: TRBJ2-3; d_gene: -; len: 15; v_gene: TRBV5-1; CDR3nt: TGCGCCAGCAGCTTGAGAGACAGCTACACAGATACGCAGTATTTT; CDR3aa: CASSLRDSYTDTQYF
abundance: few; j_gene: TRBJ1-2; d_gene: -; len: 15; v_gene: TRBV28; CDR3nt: TGTGCCAGCAGTTTTGGGAACAGGGCAAACTATGGCTACACCTTC; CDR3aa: CASSFGNRANYGYTF
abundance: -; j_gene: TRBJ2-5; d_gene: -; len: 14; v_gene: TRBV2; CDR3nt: TGTGCCAGCAGTGAATATGGCCCCCAAGAGACCCAGTACTTC; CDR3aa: CASSEYGPQETQYF
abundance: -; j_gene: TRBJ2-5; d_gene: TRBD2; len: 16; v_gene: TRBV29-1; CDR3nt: TGCAGCGTTGCCGGACTAGCGGGAGTTAACCAAGAGACCCAGTACTTC; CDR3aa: CSVAGLAGVNQETQYF
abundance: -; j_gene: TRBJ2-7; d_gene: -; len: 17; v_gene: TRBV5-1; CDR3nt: TGCGCCAGCAGCTTGCTCGGGACTTCGGGAACGTACTACGAGCAGTACTTC; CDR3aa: CASSLLGTSGTYYEQYF
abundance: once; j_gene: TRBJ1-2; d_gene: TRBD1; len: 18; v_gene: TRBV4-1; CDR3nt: TGCGCCAGCAGCCAAGACCGGGACAGTCATGGGGGCGTCTATGGCTACACCTTC; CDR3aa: CASSQDRDSHGGVYGYTF
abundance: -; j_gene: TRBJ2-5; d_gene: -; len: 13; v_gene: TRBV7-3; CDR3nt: TGTGCCAGCAGCTCGGTGGGAGGAGAGACCCAGTACTTC; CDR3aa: CASSSVGGETQYF
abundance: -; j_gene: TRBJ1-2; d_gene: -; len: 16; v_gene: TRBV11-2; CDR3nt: TGTGCCAGCAGCCTCGTCGGGGTGCGGCCTGACTATGGCTACACCTTC; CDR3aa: CASSLVGVRPDYGYTF
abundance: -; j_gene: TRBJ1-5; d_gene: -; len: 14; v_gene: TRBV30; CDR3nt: TGTGCCTGGAGTGTACTGACTGACGGTCAGCCCCAGCATTTT; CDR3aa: CAWSVLTDGQPQHF
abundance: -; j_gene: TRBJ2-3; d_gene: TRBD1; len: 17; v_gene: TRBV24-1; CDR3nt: TGTGCCACCAGTGATTTGGTGGACAGGGGTAGCACAGATACGCAGTATTTT; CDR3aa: CATSDLVDRGSTDTQYF
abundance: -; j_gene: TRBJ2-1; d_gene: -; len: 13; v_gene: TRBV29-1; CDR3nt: TGCAGCGTTGCCAGGGCGAGCGGAGGGGAGCAGTTCTTC; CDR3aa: CSVARASGGEQFF
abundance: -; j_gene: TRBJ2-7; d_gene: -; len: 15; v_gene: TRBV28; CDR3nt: TGTGCCAGCAGTACTTCCGGGAACCCCCCCTACGAGCAGTACTTC; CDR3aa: CASSTSGNPPYEQYF
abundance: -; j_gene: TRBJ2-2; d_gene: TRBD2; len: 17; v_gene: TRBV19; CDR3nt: TGTGCCAGTAGTATAAGGCTAGCGGGGACGAACACCGGGGAGCTGTTTTTT; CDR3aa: CASSIRLAGTNTGELFF
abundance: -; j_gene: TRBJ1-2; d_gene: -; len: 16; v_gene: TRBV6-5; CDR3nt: TGTGCCAGCAGTTACGCGTTCGTCGGCGGGAATGATGGCTACACCTTC; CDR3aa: CASSYAFVGGNDGYTF
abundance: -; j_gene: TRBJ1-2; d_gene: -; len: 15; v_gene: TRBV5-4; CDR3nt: TGTGCCAGCAGCTATCCCGGCAGCAGGGGCTATGGCTACACCTTC; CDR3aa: CASSYPGSRGYGYTF
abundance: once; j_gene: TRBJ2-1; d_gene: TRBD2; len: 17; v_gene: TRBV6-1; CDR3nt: TGTGCCAGCAGGGAAACCACCGGGACTAGCGGGCCCGGAGGCGGGTTCTTC; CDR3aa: CASRETTGTSGPGGGFF
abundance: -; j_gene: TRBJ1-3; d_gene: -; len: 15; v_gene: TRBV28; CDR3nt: TGTGCCAGCACAAAGGGACTGATCTCTGGAAACACCATATATTTT; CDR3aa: CASTKGLISGNTIYF
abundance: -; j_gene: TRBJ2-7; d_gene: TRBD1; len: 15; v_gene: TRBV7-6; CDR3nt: TGTGCCAGCAGCTTAGGTGGACAGGGGGTCCGCGAGCAGTACTTC; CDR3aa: CASSLGGQGVREQYF
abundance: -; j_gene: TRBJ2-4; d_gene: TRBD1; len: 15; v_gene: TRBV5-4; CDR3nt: TGTGCCAGCAGCCCCCGGACAGGGGGCGCAAACATTCAGTACTTC; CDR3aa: CASSPRTGGANIQYF
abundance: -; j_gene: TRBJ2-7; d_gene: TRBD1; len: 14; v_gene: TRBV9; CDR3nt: TGTGCCAGCAGCGCAGGGGGCAGGGACTACGAGCAGTACTTC; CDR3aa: CASSAGGRDYEQYF
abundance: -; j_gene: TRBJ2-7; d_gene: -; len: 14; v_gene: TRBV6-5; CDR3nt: TGTGCCAGCAGCTCTGTCGGCGGAAACTCCGAGCAGTACTTC; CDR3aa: CASSSVGGNSEQYF
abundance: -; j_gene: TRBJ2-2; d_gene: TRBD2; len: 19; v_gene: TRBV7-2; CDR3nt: TGTGCCAGCAGCTTAGCGCTAATACTAGCGGGAGGGGACACCGGGGAGCTGTTTTTT; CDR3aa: CASSLALILAGGDTGELFF
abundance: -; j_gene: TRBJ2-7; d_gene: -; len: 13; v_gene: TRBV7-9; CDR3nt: TGTGCCAGCAGCCGTCAAAACTGGCGGGAGCAGTACTTC; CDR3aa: CASSRQNWREQYF
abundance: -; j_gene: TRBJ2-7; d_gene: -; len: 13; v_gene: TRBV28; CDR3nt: TGTGCCAGCACCCTTTTCGGGACCTACGAGCAGTACTTC; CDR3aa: CASTLFGTYEQYF
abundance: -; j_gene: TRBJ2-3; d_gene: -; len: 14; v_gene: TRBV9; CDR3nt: TGTGCCAGCAGGCCCGGACTTGAAACAGATACGCAGTATTTT; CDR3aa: CASRPGLETDTQYF
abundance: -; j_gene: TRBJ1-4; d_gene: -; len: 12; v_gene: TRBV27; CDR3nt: TGTGCCAGCGGAAGACAGTTCGAAAAACTGTTTTTT; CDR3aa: CASGRQFEKLFF
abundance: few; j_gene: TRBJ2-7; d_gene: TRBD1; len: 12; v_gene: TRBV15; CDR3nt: TGTGCCACCTCCTATACAGGGGACGAGCAGTACTTC; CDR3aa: CATSYTGDEQYF
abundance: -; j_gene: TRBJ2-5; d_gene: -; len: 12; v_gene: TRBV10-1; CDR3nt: TGCGCCAGCAGTGACAGGGGAAGAGACCAGTACTTC; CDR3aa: CASSDRGRDQYF
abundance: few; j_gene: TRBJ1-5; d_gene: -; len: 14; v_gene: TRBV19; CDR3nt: TGTGCCAGTAGTATGGTCGAGGGTTATCAGCCCCAGCATTTT; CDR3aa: CASSMVEGYQPQHF
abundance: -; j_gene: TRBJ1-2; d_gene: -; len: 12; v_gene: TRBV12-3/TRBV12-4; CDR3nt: TGTGCCAGCAGGCTAGGAGGAGGAGGCTACACCTTC; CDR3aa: CASRLGGGGYTF
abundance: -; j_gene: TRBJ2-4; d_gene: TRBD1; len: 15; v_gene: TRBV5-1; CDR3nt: TGCGCCAGCAGCTCCTCCGGGACAGGGGGAAACATTCAGTACTTC; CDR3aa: CASSSSGTGGNIQYF
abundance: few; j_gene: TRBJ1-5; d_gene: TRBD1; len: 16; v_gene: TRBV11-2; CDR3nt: TGTGCCAGCAGCAAAACCGGGACAGGGGTTCCTCAGCCCCAGCATTTT; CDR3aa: CASSKTGTGVPQPQHF
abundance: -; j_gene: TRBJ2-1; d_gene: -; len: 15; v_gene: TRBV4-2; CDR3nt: TGTGCCAGCAGTCAAAATTTGGGAGTCGGCAATGAGCAGTTCTTC; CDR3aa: CASSQNLGVGNEQFF
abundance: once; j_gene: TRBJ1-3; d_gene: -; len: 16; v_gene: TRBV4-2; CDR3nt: TGTGCCAGCAGCCAAGATGGAGAGGGGGCTGGAAACACCATATATTTT; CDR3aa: CASSQDGEGAGNTIYF
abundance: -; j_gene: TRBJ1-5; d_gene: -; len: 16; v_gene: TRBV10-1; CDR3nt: TGCGCCAGCAGAGAAACAGGGCCCTTTAGCAATCAGCCCCAGCATTTT; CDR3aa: CASRETGPFSNQPQHF
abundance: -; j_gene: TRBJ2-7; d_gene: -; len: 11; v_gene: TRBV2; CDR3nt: TGTGCCAGCAGTAACGACAGCGAGCAGTACTTC; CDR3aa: CASSNDSEQYF
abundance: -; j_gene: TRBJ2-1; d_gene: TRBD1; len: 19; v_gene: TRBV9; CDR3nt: TGTGCCAGCAGCGTAAGCGGCCTTTACGGGACAGGGCTCTACAATGAGCAGTTCTTC; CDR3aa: CASSVSGLYGTGLYNEQFF